Presented here are 20 T cell receptor beta chains from one specimen sequenced in a study of immune heterogeneity within non-small cell lung tumors. The TCR beta CDR3 region was amplified by multiplex PCR employing 32 V and 13 J primers. TCRdb recomputed calls from the multiplex PCR reads with MiXCR, one row per CDR3 protein. The table lists approximately 11,000 distinct CDR3 sequences, 15% to 25% of them singletons, with under 4.5% in the top ten. Bulk tumor genomic DNA was the template, and each sample received roughly 590 ng. Several biopsies per primary tumor were taken during surgery, spaced as far apart as possible. It was patients with untreated, newly diagnosed non-small cell lung cancer who underwent curative surgery. Sequenced material: lung tumor tissue. The receptors here all came from a man between 60 and 75 years old with non-small cell lung cancer.

This clonotype is labeled medium-sized (0.01 to 0.1%). The genes are TRBV15 and TRBJ2-7; D is unresolved. This CDR3 comprises 12 residues. The germline V gene encodes CDR1 LNHNV and CDR2 YYDKDF (reference sequence). V was cut by 5 bases and J by 7 bases, with 12 bases left in between. CDR3 bases: TGTGCCACCAGCTCGAGCTATTGGGAGCAGTACTTC. Encoded protein: CATSSSYWEQYF. Complete variable domain (other parts from reference TRBV15 and TRBJ2-7): DAMVIQNPRYQVTQFGKPVTLSCSQTLNHNVMYWYQQKSSQAPKLLFHYYDKDFNNEADTPDNFQSRRPNTSFCFLDIRSPGLGDTAMYLCATSSSYWEQYFGPGTRLTVT.

By sample fraction, this clonotype is medium-sized. The DNA for the CDR3 is TGTGCCAGTAGTTTGGGACTAGCGGATACGCAGTATTTT. Protein product: CASSLGLADTQYF. The chain links TRBV19 to TRBJ2-3, with 10 positions matching TRBD2. Germline assignment: CDR1 LNHDA and CDR2 SQIVND (reference sequence). Trimming cost V 5 bases and J 6 bases; bases outside gene matches: 2. There are 13 residues in the CDR3.

By share, this clonotype counts as medium-sized. V and J are TRBV7-8 and TRBJ2-7; D gene ambiguous. The V gene's germline CDR1 is SGHVS and CDR2 FQNEAQ. The V end lost 1 base, the J end lost 4 bases, and 8 bases lay between the germline ends. CDR3 size: 13 residues. CDR3 bases: TGTGCCAGCAGCTTAGGGACGACTTACGAGCAGTACTTC. Amino acids: CASSLGTTYEQYF. The full variable domain, rest sourced from reference TRBV7-8 and TRBJ2-7, is GAGVSQSPRYKVAKRGQDVALRCDPISGHVSLFWYQQALGQGPEFLTYFQNEAQLDKSGLPSDRFFAERPEGSVSTLKIQRTQQEDSAVYLCASSLGTTYEQYFGPGTRLTVT.

The chain joins TRBV20-1 to TRBJ2-7; no clear D. Between the trimmed V and J ends, which lost 1 base and 1 base, there was a span of 14 bases. This CDR3 region has 15 residues. The germline V gene encodes CDR1 DFQATT and CDR2 SNEGSKA (reference sequence). DNA of the CDR3: TGCAGTGCTAGAGGTTCGGGTCTTGCTTCCTACGAGCAGTACTTC. Amino acids: CSARGSGLASYEQYF.

Concerning this clonotype: Possible read error: a much larger clone is one base away. The chain uses TRBV20-1 and TRBJ2-7, with 8 positions matching TRBD2. This CDR3 has 15 residues. In germline, CDR1 is DFQATT, CDR2 SNEGSKA (reference sequence). The CDR3 nucleotides read TGCAGTGCTAGAGGTCCAGCGGGAGAGTTCTACGAGCATTACTTC. Protein: CSARGPAGEFYEHYF.

This clonotype was detected a few times. This rearrangement joins TRBV7-9 to TRBJ2-2; TRBD2 might be the D (5 bases). In germline, CDR1 is SEHNR, CDR2 FQNEAQ (reference sequence). V was cut by 5 bases and J by 4 bases, with 8 bases left in between. This CDR3 region has 13 residues. The CDR3 is CASSRTLTGELFF. DNA of the CDR3: TGTGCCAGCAGCCGGACTCTCACCGGGGAGCTGTTTTTT.

In the case of this clonotype: A much larger clone differs from this one at a single base, so this may be a read error. The chain recombines TRBV18 with TRBJ1-5; D gene unclear. V was cut by 8 bases and J by 3 bases, with 11 bases left in between. The CDR3 runs to 13 residues. The germline CDR1 and CDR2 sequences are KGHSH and LQKENI. DNA of the CDR3: TGTGCCAGCCCACTAACAGCCAATCAGCCCCAGCATTTT. Its translation is CASPLTANQPQHF.

This clonotype was observed a handful of times. This chain joins TRBV5-8 and TRBJ2-2, with 10 bases identical to TRBD2. The CDR3 sequence is 17 residues long. Germline assignment: CDR1 SGHTS and CDR2 YDEGEE. V was clipped by 4 bases and J by 3 bases; unmatched bases: 9. The DNA of the CDR3 is TGTGCCAGCAGCCCCACCACTAGCGGGACATACACCGGGGAGCTGTTTTTT. Protein sequence: CASSPTTSGTYTGELFF.

This clonotype was detected a few times. The chain uses TRBV20-1 and TRBJ1-1; maybe TRBD1 (5 bases). The CDR3 length is 16 residues. The germline V and J ends were trimmed by 0 bases and 0 bases, with 14 bases remaining between them. CDR1 and CDR2 from the germline V gene are DFQATT and SNEGSKA (reference sequence). This chain's CDR3 is CSAREQGAIMNTEAFF. The CDR3 bases are TGCAGTGCTAGAGAGCAGGGAGCTATTATGAACACTGAAGCTTTCTTT.

About this clonotype itself: It may be a read error: a sequence one base away is much more abundant. The chain recombines TRBV2 with TRBJ1-4; D unclear. Germline CDR1 reads SNHLY; CDR2 reads FYNNEI. The CDR3 extends over 14 amino acids. Trimming pared 3 bases from V and 10 bases from J, leaving 15 bases between. The chain's CDR3 is CASSDWSVGGKLFF. The DNA of the CDR3 is TGTGCCAGCAGTGATTGGTCGGTCGGTGGAAAACTGTTTTTT.

With regard to this clonotype: One base away lies a much larger clone, so this may be a sequencing read error. The chain links TRBV9 to TRBJ2-7; D uncertain. Germline CDR1 reads SGDLS; CDR2 reads YYNGEE. The CDR3 has 13 residues. The V and J ends lost 3 bases and 3 bases respectively, with 10 bases between them. CDR3 in DNA: TGTGCCAGCAGCGAGCACCCCAACTACGAGCAGTACTTC. Protein: CASSEHPNYEQYF. The full variable domain, its missing parts supplied by reference TRBV9 and TRBJ2-7, is DSGVTQTPKHLITATGQRVTLRCSPRSGDLSVYWYQQSLDQGLQFLIQYYNGEERAKGNILERFSAQQFPDLHSELNLSSLELGDSALYFCASSEHPNYEQYFGPGTRLTVT.

This sequence joins TRBV20-1 and TRBJ2-1; TRBD2 matches at 16 bases. In germline, CDR1 is DFQATT, CDR2 SNEGSKA (reference sequence). The CDR3 is made up of 18 amino acids. The V and J ends lost 3 bases and 1 base, in that order; junction bases with no gene match: 6. As DNA, the CDR3 is TGCAGTGCTAGGGGGACTAGCGGGAGGGCCTGGTCCTACAATGAGCAGTTCTTC. Its translation is CSARGTSGRAWSYNEQFF.

This clonotype has just a few counts. V and J are TRBV4-1 and TRBJ1-4, with D possibly being TRBD1 (5 bases). The V gene's germline CDR1 is MGHRA and CDR2 YSYEKL. The length of the CDR3 is 15 residues. Deletions cut 4 bases from V and 8 bases from J, with 17 bases between. The CDR3 region has the DNA TGCGCCAGCAGCCCCCCGGGACGGGGAGGCGAAAAACTGTTTTTT. It is translated as CASSPPGRGGEKLFF.

The rearrangement links TRBV25-1 to TRBJ2-7; 8 bases match TRBD1. CDR1 MGHDK and CDR2 SYGVNS come from the germline V gene. Trimming removed 1 base from V and 10 bases from J; junction bases left unmatched: 9. This CDR3 spans 14 amino acids. The CDR3 loop is CASSESPDRASQYF. CDR3 sequence (DNA): TGTGCCAGCAGTGAATCCCCGGACAGGGCCAGTCAGTACTTC.

This clonotype counts as medium-sized. The rearrangement uses TRBV30 and TRBJ2-7, with 7 nucleotides matching TRBD2. This CDR3 comprises 14 residues. Trimming took 0 bases from V and 8 from J; bases not matched to a gene: 10. Germline CDR1 and CDR2: GTSNPN and SVGIG (reference sequence). CDR3 loop: CAWSVGGGRIQQYF. The CDR3 DNA is TGTGCCTGGAGTGTTGGGGGAGGGAGGATACAGCAGTACTTC. Full variable domain (remainder filled in from reference TRBV30 and TRBJ2-7): SQTIHQWPATLVQPVGSPLSLECTVEGTSNPNLYWYRQAAGRGLQLLFYSVGIGQISSEVPQNLSASRPQDRQFILSSKKLLLSDSGFYLCAWSVGGGRIQQYFGPGTRLTVT.

This chain joins TRBV25-1 and TRBJ2-7; D is perhaps TRBD1 (6 bases). Per germline, CDR1 MGHDK and CDR2 SYGVNS. There are 14 residues in the CDR3. Trimming took 7 bases from V and 0 from J, leaving 13 bases between them. This CDR3 is CASNTRTASYEQYF. The DNA of the CDR3 is TGTGCCAGCAATACACGGACAGCCTCCTACGAGCAGTACTTC.

By share, this clonotype counts as medium-sized. This sequence joins TRBV12-3 or TRBV12-4 and TRBJ2-1; 13 bases align to TRBD2. V lost 5 bases, J lost 9 bases, and 13 bases stayed unmatched. The length of the CDR3 is 17 residues. The CDR3 region is CASSPGLAGEGTGEQFF. The CDR3 region has the DNA TGTGCCAGCAGTCCAGGACTAGCGGGAGAGGGGACGGGTGAGCAGTTCTTC.

Within the sample, this clonotype is medium-sized. The chain has TRBV2 and TRBJ1-4; TRBD1 might be the D (5 bases). The ends were cut back, 8 bases at V and 0 bases at J, with 10 bases in the middle. The germline V gene encodes CDR1 SNHLY and CDR2 FYNNEI. The CDR3 extends over 14 amino acids. The CDR3 DNA sequence: TGTGCCAGCGGGACTGATGCAACTAATGAAAAACTGTTTTTT. It specifies CASGTDATNEKLFF.

J is TRBJ2-5 and V is TRBV6-5, with a weak D call TRBD1 (5 bases). V gave up 3 bases and J gave up 5 bases, with 13 bases separating them. In germline, CDR1 is MNHEY, CDR2 SVGAGI. The CDR3 has 14 amino acids. CDR3 sequence: CASSYSQWGETQYF. In DNA, the CDR3 is TGTGCCAGCAGTTATTCACAGTGGGGCGAGACCCAGTACTTC.

On this clonotype itself: A clone one base away is much larger, so this may be a read error. In DNA, the CDR3 is TGTGCCAGTACCAGCGACAGCTACGAGCAGTACTTC. As protein: CASTSDSYEQYF. The chain recombines TRBV19 with TRBJ2-7, with D maybe TRBD1 (5 bases). Trimming left V 7 bases short and J 3 bases short, with 10 bases between. The CDR3 has 12 amino acids. The germline V gene has CDR1 LNHDA and CDR2 SQIVND (reference sequence).